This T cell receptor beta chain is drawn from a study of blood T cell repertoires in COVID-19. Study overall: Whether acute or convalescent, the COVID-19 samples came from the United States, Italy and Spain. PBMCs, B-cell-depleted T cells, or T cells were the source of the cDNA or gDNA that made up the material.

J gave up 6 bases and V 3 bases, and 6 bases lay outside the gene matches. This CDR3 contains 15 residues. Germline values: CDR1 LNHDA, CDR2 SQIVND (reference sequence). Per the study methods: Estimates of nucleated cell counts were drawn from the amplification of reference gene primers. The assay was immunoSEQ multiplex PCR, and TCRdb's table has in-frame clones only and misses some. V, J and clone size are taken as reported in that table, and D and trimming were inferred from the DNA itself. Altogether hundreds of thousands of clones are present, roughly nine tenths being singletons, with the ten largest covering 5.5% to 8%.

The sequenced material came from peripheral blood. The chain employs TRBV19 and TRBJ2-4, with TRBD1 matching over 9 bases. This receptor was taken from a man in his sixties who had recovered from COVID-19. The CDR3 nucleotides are TGTGCCAGTAGTATTGTGGCGGGACAGGGAAACATTCAGTACTTC. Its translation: CASSIVAGQGNIQYF.